This TCR beta chain is drawn from a study of T cells in women clearing cervical HPV infection. With regard to this clone: What it recognizes is unknown. Read sequence stops 3 residues before the CDR3 end, and the germline J gene provides the missing end.

Per germline, CDR1 LNHDA and CDR2 SQIVND (reference sequence). This CDR3 contains 15 residues. V lost 6 bases to trimming and J lost 0 bases, with 15 bases between them. The assay was immunoSEQ multiplex PCR, and TCRdb's table has in-frame clones only and misses some. This table holds roughly 28,000 clones. Points from the study as a whole: Unknown T-cell numbers per sample may underlie the richness differences.

The receptor was derived from a woman between 18 and 70 years old with a cervical HPV16 infection that either progressed to CIN3+ or cleared (not recorded which). V gene TRBV19 combines with J gene TRBJ2-7, with a tentative D call TRBD1 (6 bases). What was sequenced was blood buffy coat. CDR3 sequence reads: CASSRTAVPSYEQYF. The part of the CDR3 DNA that was read is TGTGCCAGTAGCCGGACAGCAGTACCCTCCTACGAG.